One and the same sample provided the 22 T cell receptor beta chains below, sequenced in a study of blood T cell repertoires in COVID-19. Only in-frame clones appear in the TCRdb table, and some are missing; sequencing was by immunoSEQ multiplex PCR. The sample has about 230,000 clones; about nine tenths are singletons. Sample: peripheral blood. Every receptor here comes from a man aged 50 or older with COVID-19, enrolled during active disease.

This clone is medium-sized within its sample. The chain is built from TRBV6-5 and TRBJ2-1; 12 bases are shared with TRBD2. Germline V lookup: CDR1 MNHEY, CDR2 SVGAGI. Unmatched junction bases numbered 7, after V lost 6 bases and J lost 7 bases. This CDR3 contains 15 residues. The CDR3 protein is CASRPLAGGSNEQFF. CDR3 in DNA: TGTGCCAGCAGACCACTAGCGGGGGGTTCAAATGAGCAGTTCTTC.

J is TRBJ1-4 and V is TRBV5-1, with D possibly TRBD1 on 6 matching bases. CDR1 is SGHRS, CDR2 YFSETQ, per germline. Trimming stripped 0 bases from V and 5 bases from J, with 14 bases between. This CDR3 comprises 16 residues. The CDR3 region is CASSLAGGRPNEKLFF. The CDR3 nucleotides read TGCGCCAGCAGCTTGGCCGGGGGGCGACCGAATGAAAAACTGTTTTTT.

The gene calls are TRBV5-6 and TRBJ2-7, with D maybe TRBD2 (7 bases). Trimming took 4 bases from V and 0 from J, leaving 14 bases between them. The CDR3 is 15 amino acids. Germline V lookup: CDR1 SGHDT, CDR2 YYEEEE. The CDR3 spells CASSVGGGVSYEQYF. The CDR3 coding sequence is TGTGCCAGCAGCGTGGGAGGGGGAGTCTCCTACGAGCAGTACTTC.

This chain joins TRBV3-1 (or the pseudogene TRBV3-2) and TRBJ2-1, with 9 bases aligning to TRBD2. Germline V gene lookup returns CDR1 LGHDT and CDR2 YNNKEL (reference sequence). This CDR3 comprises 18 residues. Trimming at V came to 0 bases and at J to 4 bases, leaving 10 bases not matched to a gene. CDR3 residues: CASSQDRLTSGAYNEQFF. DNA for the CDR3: TGTGCCAGCAGCCAAGATCGGTTGACTAGCGGAGCTTACAATGAGCAGTTCTTC.

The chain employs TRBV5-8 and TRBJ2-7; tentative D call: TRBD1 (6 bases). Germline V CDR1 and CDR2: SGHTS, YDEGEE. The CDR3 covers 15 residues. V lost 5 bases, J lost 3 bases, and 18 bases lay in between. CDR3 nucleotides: TGTGCCAGCAGACTACCCGGACAGCGTGTCTACGAGCAGTACTTC. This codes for CASRLPGQRVYEQYF.

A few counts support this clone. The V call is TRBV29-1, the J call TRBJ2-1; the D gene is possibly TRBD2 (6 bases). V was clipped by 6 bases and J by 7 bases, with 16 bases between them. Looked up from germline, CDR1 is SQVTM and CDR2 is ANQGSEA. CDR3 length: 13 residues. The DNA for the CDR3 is TGCAGCGTCTCGGGACTGGGTATAAATGAGCAGTTCTTC. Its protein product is CSVSGLGINEQFF.

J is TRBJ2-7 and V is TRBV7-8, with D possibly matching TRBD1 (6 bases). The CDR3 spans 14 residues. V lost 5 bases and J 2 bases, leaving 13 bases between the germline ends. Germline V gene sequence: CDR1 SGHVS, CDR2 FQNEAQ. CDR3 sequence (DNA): TGTGCCAGCAGCGGCAGGGACACGACCTACGAGCAGTACTTC. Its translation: CASSGRDTTYEQYF. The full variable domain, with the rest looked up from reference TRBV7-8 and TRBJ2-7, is GAGVSQSPRYKVAKRGQDVALRCDPISGHVSLFWYQQALGQGPEFLTYFQNEAQLDKSGLPSDRFFAERPEGSVSTLKIQRTQQEDSAVYLCASSGRDTTYEQYFGPGTRLTVT.

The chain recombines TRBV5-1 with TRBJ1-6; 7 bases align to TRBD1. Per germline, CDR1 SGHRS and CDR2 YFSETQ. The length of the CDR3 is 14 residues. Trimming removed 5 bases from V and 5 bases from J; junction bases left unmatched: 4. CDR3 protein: CASRRGTDNSPLHF. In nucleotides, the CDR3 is TGCGCCAGCAGACGAGGGACAGATAATTCACCCCTCCACTTT.

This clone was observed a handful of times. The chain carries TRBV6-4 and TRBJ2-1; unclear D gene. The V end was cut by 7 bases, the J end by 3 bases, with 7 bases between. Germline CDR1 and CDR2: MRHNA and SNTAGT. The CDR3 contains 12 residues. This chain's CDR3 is CASTTFYNEQFF. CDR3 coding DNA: TGTGCCAGCACGACATTCTACAATGAGCAGTTCTTC.

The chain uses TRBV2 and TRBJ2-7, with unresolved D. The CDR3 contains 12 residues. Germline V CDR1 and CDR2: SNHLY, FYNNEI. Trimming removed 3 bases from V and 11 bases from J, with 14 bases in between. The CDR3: CASSESDFDKYF. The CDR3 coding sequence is TGTGCCAGCAGTGAGAGTGACTTCGATAAGTACTTC.

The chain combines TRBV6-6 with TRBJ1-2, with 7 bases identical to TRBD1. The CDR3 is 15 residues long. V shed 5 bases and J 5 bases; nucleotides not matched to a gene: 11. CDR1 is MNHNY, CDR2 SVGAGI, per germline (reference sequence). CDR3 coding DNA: TGTGCCAGCAGTACTTTGAGGGGGCGAGCATATGGCTACACCTTC. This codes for CASSTLRGRAYGYTF.

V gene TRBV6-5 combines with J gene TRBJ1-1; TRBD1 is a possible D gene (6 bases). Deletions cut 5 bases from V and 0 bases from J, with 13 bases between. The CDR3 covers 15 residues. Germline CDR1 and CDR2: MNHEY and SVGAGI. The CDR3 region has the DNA TGTGCCAGCAGTCCGGACAGAGCCCTGAACACTGAAGCTTTCTTT. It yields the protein CASSPDRALNTEAFF.

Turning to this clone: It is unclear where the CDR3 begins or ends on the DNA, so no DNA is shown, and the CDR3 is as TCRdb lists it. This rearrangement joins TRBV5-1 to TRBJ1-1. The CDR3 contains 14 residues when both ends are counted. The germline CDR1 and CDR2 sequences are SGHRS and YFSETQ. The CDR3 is CASRDLRAGGEAFF.

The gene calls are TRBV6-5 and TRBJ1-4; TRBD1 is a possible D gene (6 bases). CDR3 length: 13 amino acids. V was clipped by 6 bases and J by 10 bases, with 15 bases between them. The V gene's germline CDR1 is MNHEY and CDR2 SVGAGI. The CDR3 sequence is CASRPPGVGKLFF. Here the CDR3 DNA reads TGTGCCAGCAGACCACCAGGGGTGGGAAAACTGTTTTTT.

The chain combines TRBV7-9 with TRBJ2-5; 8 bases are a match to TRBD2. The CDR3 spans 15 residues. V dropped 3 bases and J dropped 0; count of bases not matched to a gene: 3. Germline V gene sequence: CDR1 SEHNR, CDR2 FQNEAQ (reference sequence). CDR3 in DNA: TGTGCCAGCAGCTTTGATAGCGGGGACCAAGAGACCCAGTACTTC. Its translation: CASSFDSGDQETQYF.

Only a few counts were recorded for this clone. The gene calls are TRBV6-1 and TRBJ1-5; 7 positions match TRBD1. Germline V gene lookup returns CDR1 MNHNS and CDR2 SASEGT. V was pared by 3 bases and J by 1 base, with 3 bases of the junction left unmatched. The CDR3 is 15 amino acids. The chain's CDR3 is CASSDNRGSNQPQHF. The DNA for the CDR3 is TGTGCCAGCAGTGATAACAGGGGAAGCAATCAGCCCCAGCATTTT.

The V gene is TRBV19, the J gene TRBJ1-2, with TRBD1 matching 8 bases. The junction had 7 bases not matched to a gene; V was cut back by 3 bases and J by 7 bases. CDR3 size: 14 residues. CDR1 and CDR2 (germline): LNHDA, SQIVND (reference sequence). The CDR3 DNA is TGTGCCAGTAGTATCGGCAGGGGGCAAGGTGGCTACACCTTC. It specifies CASSIGRGQGGYTF.

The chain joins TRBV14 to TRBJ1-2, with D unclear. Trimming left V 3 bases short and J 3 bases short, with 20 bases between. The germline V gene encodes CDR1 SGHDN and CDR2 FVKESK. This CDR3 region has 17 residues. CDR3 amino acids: CASSQTIRQRADYGYTF. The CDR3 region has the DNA TGTGCCAGCAGCCAGACTATTCGGCAGCGGGCTGACTATGGCTACACCTTC. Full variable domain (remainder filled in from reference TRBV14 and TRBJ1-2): EAGVTQFPSHSVIEKGQTVTLRCDPISGHDNLYWYRRVMGKEIKFLLHFVKESKQDESGMPNNRFLAERTGGTYSTLKVQPAELEDSGVYFCASSQTIRQRADYGYTFGSGTRLTVV.

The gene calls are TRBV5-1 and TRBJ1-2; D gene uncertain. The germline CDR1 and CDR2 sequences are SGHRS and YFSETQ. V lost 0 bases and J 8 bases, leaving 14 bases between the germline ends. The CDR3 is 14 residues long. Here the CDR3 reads CASSLAGSLLGYTF. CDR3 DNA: TGCGCCAGCAGCTTGGCCGGGTCTCTGTTGGGCTACACCTTC.

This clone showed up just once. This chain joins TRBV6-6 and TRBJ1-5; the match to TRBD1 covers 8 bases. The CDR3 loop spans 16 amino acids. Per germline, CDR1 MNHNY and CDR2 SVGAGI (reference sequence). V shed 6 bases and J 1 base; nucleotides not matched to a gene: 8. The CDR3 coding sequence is TGTGCCAGCAGCCTAGGGGGACAGGTCAGCAATCAGCCCCAGCATTTT. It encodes CASSLGGQVSNQPQHF.

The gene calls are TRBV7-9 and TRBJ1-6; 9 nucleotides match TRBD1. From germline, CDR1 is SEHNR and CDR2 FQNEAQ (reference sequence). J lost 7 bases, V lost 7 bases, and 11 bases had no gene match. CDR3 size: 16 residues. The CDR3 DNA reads TGTGCCAGCACCGACTCCGGGACAGGGTGGAATTCACCCCTCCACTTT. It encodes CASTDSGTGWNSPLHF.

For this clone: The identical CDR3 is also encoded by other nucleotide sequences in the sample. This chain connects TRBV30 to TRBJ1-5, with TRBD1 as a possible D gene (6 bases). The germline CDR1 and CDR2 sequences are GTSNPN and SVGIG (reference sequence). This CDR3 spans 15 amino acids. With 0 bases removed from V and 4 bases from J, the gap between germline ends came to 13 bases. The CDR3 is CAWSVTGRRNQPQHF. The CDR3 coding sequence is TGTGCCTGGAGTGTAACAGGGAGAAGGAATCAGCCCCAGCATTTT.